This T cell receptor (beta chain) was found in a study of T cell repertoires in cytomegalovirus infection. Study-wide background: Public TCR beta signatures indicated both CMV infection and matching HLA type. Study-level results: Ex vivo, HLA-C-restricted CMV-specific TCR beta clonotypes prevailed over the rest of the response. Individuals carrying CMV plus the relevant HLA were identified by cumulative frequency of public TCR beta families.

MiXCR, run by TCRdb on the reads, gives a single entry per CDR3 protein. The sample gives about 320,000 distinct CDR3 sequences, roughly 9.5% of which show up once; around 4.5% is in the top ten. In the case of this clonotype: The antigen remains undetermined.

The TCR sequence derives from a human donor in good health (CMV status not recorded). Some clones in this sample may be carry-over from other donors' samples. The sequenced sample was PBMCs.

This chain's CDR3 is CASSPNVKQFF. CDR3 DNA sequence: TGTGCCAGCTCACCCAACGTTAAGCAGTTCTTC. The chain uses TRBV18 and TRBJ2-1; D not certain. Germline V lookup: CDR1 KGHSH, CDR2 LQKENI. The CDR3 sequence is 11 residues long. V was clipped by 3 bases and J by 11 bases, with 8 bases between them.